The next 20 T cell receptor beta chains were all read from a single sample in a study of early T cells in non-severe SARS-CoV-2 infection. TCRdb re-analysed the 5' RACE reads in MiXCR, keeping a single row per CDR3 protein. The table lists 69,000 or so distinct CDR3 sequences, 4% to 6% of them singletons. The sample in question was whole blood, obtained at baseline. All receptors derive from an adult who was a healthcare worker with PCR-confirmed SARS-CoV-2 infection or an uninfected control (not recorded which). The donor label of this sample is uncertain.

The V call is TRBV10-3, the J call TRBJ1-4; D is unresolved. Deletions cut 2 bases from V and 2 bases from J, with 12 bases between. This CDR3 has 16 amino acids. Germline CDR1 is ENHRY and CDR2 is SYGVKD. The CDR3 coding sequence is TGTGCCATCAGTGAGGCAGGCAGAGATACTAATGAAAAACTGTTTTTT. Amino acid sequence: CAISEAGRDTNEKLFF.

This clonotype was recorded at least ten times. The chain combines TRBV12-3 or TRBV12-4 with TRBJ2-5, with unresolved D. The CDR3 runs to 11 residues. Trimming cost V 7 bases and J 4 bases, with 7 bases left between them. CDR3: CASMVTETQYF. CDR3 DNA sequence: TGTGCCAGCATGGTAACAGAGACCCAGTACTTC.

The chain links TRBV19 to TRBJ1-6; D remains ambiguous. Germline loops: CDR1 LNHDA, CDR2 SQIVND (reference sequence). Between the trimmed V and J ends, which lost 9 bases and 0 bases, there was a span of 9 bases. The CDR3 is 14 amino acids. The CDR3 is CASQESSYNSPLHF. The CDR3, as DNA: TGTGCCAGCCAGGAGAGCTCCTATAATTCACCCCTCCACTTT.

This clonotype showed up many times. The chain joins TRBV12-3 or TRBV12-4 to TRBJ2-1; 9 bases line up with TRBD2. The CDR3 runs to 16 residues. Germline trimming cut 6 bases from V and 7 bases from J; bases unmatched to any gene: 13. Here the CDR3 DNA reads TGTGCCAGCAGGGAGTACGGGAGCGGGGGGAGTAATGAGCAGTTCTTC. Amino acid sequence: CASREYGSGGSNEQFF.

The V gene is TRBV11-2, the J gene TRBJ2-7; maybe TRBD1 (6 bases). Germline V gene lookup returns CDR1 SGHAT and CDR2 FQNNGV. The V end was cut by 5 bases, the J end by 0 bases, with 17 bases between. The CDR3 runs to 16 residues. In DNA form, the CDR3 reads TGTGCCAGCAGCCGTGCGTCAACAGGGTCCTCCTACGAGCAGTACTTC. Residues: CASSRASTGSSYEQYF.

This clonotype was found many times. J is TRBJ2-2 and V is TRBV19; D not certain. The V gene lost 4 bases and the J gene lost 2 bases, with 11 bases spanning the gap. The V gene's germline CDR1 is LNHDA and CDR2 SQIVND (reference sequence). This CDR3 has 15 amino acids. CDR3 sequence reads: CASSNVDANTGELFF. In nucleotides, the CDR3 is TGTGCCAGTAGTAATGTAGATGCCAACACCGGGGAGCTGTTTTTT.

This clonotype was counted at least ten times. The rearrangement links TRBV5-6 to TRBJ1-4; 8 bases match TRBD1. Germline values: CDR1 SGHDT, CDR2 YYEEEE. This CDR3 has 16 residues. With 4 bases clipped from V and 6 bases from J, the junction kept 11 bases outside the gene matches. The CDR3 sequence is CASSQTINRGYEKLFF. The CDR3, as DNA: TGTGCCAGCAGCCAAACCATCAACAGGGGGTATGAAAAACTGTTTTTT.

Only a few counts were recorded for this clonotype. This rearrangement joins TRBV5-1 to TRBJ1-1; D ambiguous. CDR3 length: 14 residues. Germline V gene lookup returns CDR1 SGHRS and CDR2 YFSETQ. Trimming pared 0 bases from V and 1 base from J, leaving 7 bases between. CDR3 sequence (DNA): TGCGCCAGCAGCTTGGACAGATCGAACACTGAAGCTTTCTTT. This translates into CASSLDRSNTEAFF.

This clonotype was recorded at least ten times. The gene calls are TRBV12-3 or TRBV12-4 and TRBJ2-1, with 12 bases that match TRBD2. There are 17 residues in the CDR3. Trimming at V came to 6 bases and at J to 8 bases, leaving 14 bases not matched to a gene. The CDR3: CASSPPPASGRVYEQFF. CDR3 DNA: TGTGCCAGCAGCCCCCCCCCGGCTAGCGGGAGGGTCTATGAGCAGTTCTTC.

This clonotype turned up a few times. The rearrangement joins TRBV28 to TRBJ1-2; no definite D call. Per the germline V gene, CDR1 is MDHEN and CDR2 is SYDVKM. With 2 bases removed from V and 2 bases from J, the gap between germline ends came to 6 bases. This CDR3 is 13 amino acids long. The CDR3 loop reads CASSLGPNYGYTF. The CDR3 DNA reads TGTGCCAGCAGTTTAGGACCGAACTATGGCTACACCTTC.

This clonotype was counted a few times. V usage is TRBV9 and J usage is TRBJ2-7, with 7 bases aligning to TRBD1. Germline CDR1 SGDLS, CDR2 YYNGEE. There are 13 residues in the CDR3. Germline trimming cut 7 bases from V and 6 bases from J; bases unmatched to any gene: 10. The CDR3 region is CASSATGTAEQYF. Here the CDR3 DNA reads TGTGCCAGCTCCGCGACAGGGACGGCCGAGCAGTACTTC.

This clonotype has ten or more counts. This chain uses TRBV12-3 or TRBV12-4 with TRBJ2-3, with D unclear. This CDR3 is built from 15 residues. V lost 11 bases and J 2 bases, leaving 20 bases between the germline ends. The CDR3 is CAAATDRIHTDTQYF. The CDR3 bases are TGTGCCGCTGCCACGGATCGCATACACACAGATACGCAGTATTTT.

This clonotype was counted between two and nine times. This chain links TRBV9 with TRBJ2-7; a possible D gene is TRBD1 (6 bases). The CDR3 has 16 amino acids. Germline V gene lookup returns CDR1 SGDLS and CDR2 YYNGEE. V dropped 2 bases and J dropped 0 bases, with 15 bases sitting between them. The CDR3 region is CASSVTTGPSSYEQYF. The CDR3 coding sequence is TGTGCCAGCAGCGTGACGACAGGACCGAGCTCCTACGAGCAGTACTTC.

The sample holds a few counts of this clonotype. This chain joins TRBV6-6 and TRBJ1-1, with 8 nucleotides matching TRBD1. CDR1 is MNHNY and CDR2 is SVGAGI in the germline V gene (reference sequence). The CDR3 spans 14 residues. The V segment lost 4 bases and the J segment 5 bases; nucleotides outside the gene matches: 6. CDR3: CASSWDRSRTEAFF. The CDR3 region has the DNA TGTGCCAGCAGTTGGGACAGGTCGCGGACTGAAGCTTTCTTT.

In its sample, this clonotype was seen many times. The chain links TRBV20-1 to TRBJ1-5, with D maybe TRBD1 (5 bases). In germline, CDR1 is DFQATT, CDR2 SNEGSKA (reference sequence). This CDR3 has 17 amino acids. V dropped 5 bases and J dropped 2 bases, with 22 bases sitting between them. CDR3 bases: TGCAGTGCTGACGTCGACAGCCCAATTCAGGGCAATCAGCCCCAGCATTTT. Amino acids: CSADVDSPIQGNQPQHF.

The chain couples TRBV28 to TRBJ2-5; TRBD1 aligns across 12 bases. This CDR3 region has 14 residues. CDR1 is MDHEN, CDR2 SYDVKM, per germline. Trimming cost V 10 bases and J 2 bases; bases outside gene matches: 5. The DNA for the CDR3 is TGTGCCATCCGGGACAGGGGGCGACAAGAGACCCAGTACTTC. Protein sequence: CAIRDRGRQETQYF.

This clonotype was observed many times. The V call is TRBV20-1, the J call TRBJ2-5, with TRBD2 identical over 9 bases. The CDR3 has 15 amino acids. Germline CDR1 reads DFQATT; CDR2 reads SNEGSKA (reference sequence). V trimming: 3 bases; J trimming: 1 base; junction bases outside the gene matches: 6. The CDR3 region has the DNA TGCAGTGCTAGTGTCCCGGGACTAGCCCAAGAGACCCAGTACTTC. It yields the protein CSASVPGLAQETQYF.

Of note for this clonotype: A much larger clone lies a single base off, so this may be a read error. The chain carries TRBV6-5 and TRBJ2-7; 7 bases map to TRBD1. From germline, CDR1 is MNHEY and CDR2 SVGAGI. CDR3 size: 13 residues. For the CDR3, the DNA is TGTGTCAGCAACCGGGACAGCTCCTACGAGCAGTACTTC. It codes for CVSNRDSSYEQYF.

This clonotype was counted many times. This chain connects TRBV29-1 to TRBJ2-1; possibly TRBD1 for D (5 bases). The CDR3 has 15 amino acids. With 4 bases removed from V and 3 bases from J, the gap between germline ends came to 16 bases. In germline, CDR1 is SQVTM, CDR2 ANQGSEA. CDR3 in amino acids: CSVGAGQSFYNEQFF. The CDR3 bases are TGCAGCGTTGGGGCTGGACAATCATTCTACAATGAGCAGTTCTTC.

In this sample, this clonotype turned up many times. The rearrangement uses TRBV6-5 and TRBJ1-6, with D perhaps TRBD1 (6 bases). V was trimmed by 5 bases and J by 7 bases, leaving 12 bases between them. The CDR3 has 14 residues. CDR1 and CDR2 from the germline V gene are MNHEY and SVGAGI. The CDR3 reads CASSRGGQNSPLHF. The CDR3 nucleotides read TGTGCCAGCAGTAGAGGGGGTCAAAATTCACCCCTCCACTTT.